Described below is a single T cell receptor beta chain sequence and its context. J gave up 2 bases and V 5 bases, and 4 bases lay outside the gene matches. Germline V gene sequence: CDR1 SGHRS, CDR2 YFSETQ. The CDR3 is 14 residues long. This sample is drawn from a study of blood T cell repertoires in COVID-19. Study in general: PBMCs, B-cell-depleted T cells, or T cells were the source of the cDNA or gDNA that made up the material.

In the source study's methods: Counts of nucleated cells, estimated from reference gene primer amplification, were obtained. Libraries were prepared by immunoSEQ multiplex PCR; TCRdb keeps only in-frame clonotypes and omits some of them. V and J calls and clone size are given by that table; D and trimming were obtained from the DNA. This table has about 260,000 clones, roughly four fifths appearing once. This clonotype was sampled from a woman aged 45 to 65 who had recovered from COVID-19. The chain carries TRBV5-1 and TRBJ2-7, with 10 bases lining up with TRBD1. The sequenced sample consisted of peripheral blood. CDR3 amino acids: CASSADRGPYEQYF. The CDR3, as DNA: TGCGCCAGCAGTGCAGACAGGGGGCCCTACGAGCAGTACTTC. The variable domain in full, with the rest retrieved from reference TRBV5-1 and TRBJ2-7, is KAGVTQTPRYLIKTRGQQVTLSCSPISGHRSVSWYQQTPGQGLQFLFEYFSETQRNKGNFPGRFSGRQFSNSRSEMNVSTLELGDSALYLCASSADRGPYEQYFGPGTRLTVT.